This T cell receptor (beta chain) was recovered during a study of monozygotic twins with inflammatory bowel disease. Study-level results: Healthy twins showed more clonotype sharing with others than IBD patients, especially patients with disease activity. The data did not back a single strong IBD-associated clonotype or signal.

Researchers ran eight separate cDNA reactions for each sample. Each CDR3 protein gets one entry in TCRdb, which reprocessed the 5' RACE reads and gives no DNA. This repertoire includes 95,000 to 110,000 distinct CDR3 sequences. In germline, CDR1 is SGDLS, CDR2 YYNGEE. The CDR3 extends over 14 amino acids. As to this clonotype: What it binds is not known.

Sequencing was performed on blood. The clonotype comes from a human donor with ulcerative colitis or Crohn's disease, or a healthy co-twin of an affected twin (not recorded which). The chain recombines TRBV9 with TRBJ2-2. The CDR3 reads CASSAPLGTGELFF.